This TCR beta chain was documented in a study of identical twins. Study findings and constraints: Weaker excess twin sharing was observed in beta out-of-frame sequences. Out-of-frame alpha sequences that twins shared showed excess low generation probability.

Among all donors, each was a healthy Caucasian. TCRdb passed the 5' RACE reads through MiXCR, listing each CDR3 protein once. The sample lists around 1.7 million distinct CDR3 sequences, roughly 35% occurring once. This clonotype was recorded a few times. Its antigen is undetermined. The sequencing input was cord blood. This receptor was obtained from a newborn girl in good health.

The DNA of the CDR3 is TGTGCCAGCTCACCTCCGGCTAGCGGGGCGTACGAGCAGTACTTC. This sequence encodes CASSPPASGAYEQYF. The chain joins TRBV18 to TRBJ2-7; 9 positions agree with TRBD2. CDR1 and CDR2 from the germline V gene are KGHSH and LQKENI. Unmatched junction bases numbered 7, after V lost 3 bases and J lost 4 bases. This CDR3 comprises 15 residues.